What follows is one T cell receptor beta chain and its context. This clonotype was counted many times. Its recognized antigen is unknown. No quality values exist for individual bases; no much larger clone is one base distant. This specimen comes from a study of neurological immune-mediated disorders (dated by TCRdb to between 2018 and 2020). Study-level background: Of the roughly 34 multiple sclerosis patients, some 30 had relapsing-remitting MS and 3 had secondary progressive MS. Using UMI-based sequencing, the study compared peripheral blood TCR-beta repertoires from patients with HTLV-I-associated myelopathy (HAM/TSP), patients with multiple sclerosis, and healthy controls. Longitudinal samples, technical triplicates and paired sorted CD4+ and CD8+ T-cell subsets, alongside PBMC samples, were included among the approximately 110 TCR-beta libraries. The cohort comprised around 70 subjects: 14 HAM/TSP patients, approximately 34 multiple sclerosis patients and approximately 20 healthy controls.

Unsorted PBMC libraries were generated from 2 million PBMCs stored in RNAlater at -80 °C until RNA extraction. The multiple sclerosis patients were enrolled in a US clinical protocol that used magnetic resonance imaging to evaluate disease progression. Peripheral blood was subjected to Ficoll-Hypaque density gradient centrifugation to isolate PBMCs, which were then cryopreserved in liquid nitrogen. Beyond this particular receptor, the publication reports: No identical CDR3 amino acid sequences were shared among expanded clones across subjects, suggesting private TCR-beta repertoires in all groups. Phylogenetic analysis grouped repertoires from 18 of 34 MS patients into a cluster of related CDR3 sequences, suggesting a possible repertoire-level signature. TCR clonal expansion was highest in HAM/TSP patients and lowest in MS patients, with MS patients falling below even healthy controls. The MS cluster was not associated with any clinical or MRI features, and the authors stated that larger cohorts are needed.

cDNA was synthesized by template-switch 5'RACE using a primer with a 10-nucleotide random unique molecular identifier that tagged each TCR transcript. Each sequencing run produced over 160 million TCR-beta sequences covering 15-18 subjects. The RNeasy kit was used for extraction of total RNA. Using the KAPA Real-time Library Amplification kit, TCR-beta VDJ regions were amplified with primers for the TCR constant region and the 5'RACE anchor. Sample indexes and Illumina adaptors were added in a first PCR, and a second PCR then increased library yield. After purification with Ampure beads, the TCR product of roughly 650 bp was size-selected on a 2% E-gel SizeSelection system. Before pooling, library quality was assessed on a Bioanalyzer, concentration was determined with Qubit, and library quantification was performed with the Kapa Library Quantification kit. An Illumina HiSeq 2500 was used to sequence the libraries paired-end at 2 x 150 bp. To increase sequence diversity, roughly 24-30% phiX was spiked into each library pool. Regarding the original processing steps: Quality-filtered reads were processed with the UMI-based MiGEC pipeline, and over 75% of raw TCR sequences were removed by the MiGEC pipeline during error correction. VDJ genes were aligned to IMGT germline references, and clonotypes were defined by unique CDR3 amino acid sequence plus V-J genes. Clonal expansion, Shannon diversity, and CDR3 relatedness (CalcPairwiseDistances, ClusterSamples) were evaluated with VDJtools, and phylogenetic trees were built with CLCbio workbench. Clones with at least 8 unique UMIs were defined as expanded, with this threshold being based on coefficient-of-variation modelling across technical triplicates. Through fastp at Q25 and MiXCR, TCRdb rebuilt clones from the public reads, retaining in-frame beta chains. A single entry per CDR3 protein holds the most common genes and DNA from its merged rows. V and J calls and clone size were set by TCRdb, not the authors. The table for this sample lists about 120,000 distinct CDR3 sequences; 3% to 3.5% of them were counted only once. Together, the top ten hold 1% to 1.5% of the sample.

V drops 1 base and J drops 6 bases, leaving 2 bases in between. Looking up the germline V gene yields CDR1 SGHAT and CDR2 FQNNGV. The CDR3 goes from the cysteine to the phenylalanine over 11 residues. Just the 33-base CDR3 DNA is kept, in frame starting at base 1. Sequenced input: PBMCs. This TCR derives from a woman in her 30s with multiple sclerosis. The V gene is TRBV11-2 and the J gene is TRBJ2-3, with no confidently assigned D gene. CDR3 region: CASSLGDTQYF. The DNA is as follows: TGTGCCAGCAGCTTAGGGGATACGCAGTATTTT.